These 20 T cell receptor beta chains were sequenced from one sample in a study of regulatory T cells in long-lasting Graves disease. Arm-PCR of CDR3 regions with iRepertoire HTBI primers generated TCR beta libraries. From the multiplex PCR reads, TCRdb called clonotypes with MiXCR, one entry per CDR3 protein. The data show hundreds of thousands of distinct CDR3 sequences, about 20% seen once. Time point given: persistent/refractory GD, antithyroid drugs over 5 years with positive TRAb. PBMC RNA served as the TCR library source. Specimen: peripheral blood mononuclear cells (PBMCs), collected when the disease was refractory, from a patient treated with antithyroid drugs. The receptors stem from a female donor with Graves disease.

A few counts support this clonotype. The rearrangement joins TRBV11-2 to TRBJ2-5; possibly TRBD1 for D (5 bases). V gave up 5 bases and J gave up 2 bases, with 18 bases separating them. Germline CDR1 is SGHAT and CDR2 is FQNNGV. The CDR3 length is 16 residues. CDR3 protein: CASSIEWTSLQETQYF. As DNA, the CDR3 is TGTGCCAGCAGCATCGAATGGACAAGCCTTCAAGAGACCCAGTACTTC. Supplemented by reference TRBV11-2 and TRBJ2-5, the full variable domain reads EAGVAQSPRYKIIEKRQSVAFWCNPISGHATLYWYQQILGQGPKLLIQFQNNGVVDDSQLPKDRFSAERLKGVDSTLKIQPAKLEDSAVYLCASSIEWTSLQETQYFGPGTRLLVL.

With regard to this clonotype: Just one base apart from a much larger clone, this may be a read error. This is likely a read error, given that the CDR3 carries no conserved phenylalanine or tryptophan at its end. This chain connects TRBV30 to TRBJ1-1; weak D call: TRBD1 (5 bases). The CDR3 runs to 13 residues. Germline V CDR1 and CDR2: GTSNPN, SVGIG (reference sequence). Deletions cut 4 bases from V and 10 bases from J, with 19 bases between. The CDR3 region is CAWTPGTIRGAFL. As DNA, the CDR3 is TGTGCCTGGACCCCGGGGACGATTCGGGGAGCTTTCCTT.

This clonotype was recorded at least ten times. J is TRBJ1-2 and V is TRBV28; D remains ambiguous. The V end was cut by 7 bases, the J end by 6 bases, with 18 bases between. The CDR3 spans 14 residues. The germline gives CDR1 MDHEN, CDR2 SYDVKM. CDR3 nucleotides: TGTGCCAGCACCCAATGGGGTGTTGTTCATGGCTACACCTTC. Translated: CASTQWGVVHGYTF.

This clonotype was detected many times. This rearrangement joins TRBV20-1 to TRBJ2-7, with 7 bases matching TRBD2. This CDR3 spans 14 amino acids. After removal of 5 bases from V and 2 bases from J, the junction contained 9 bases not matched to a gene. The germline CDR1 and CDR2 sequences are DFQATT and SNEGSKA (reference sequence). CDR3 sequence: CSAFPSGAPYEQYF. Written as DNA, the CDR3 is TGCAGTGCTTTTCCTAGCGGCGCTCCCTACGAGCAGTACTTC.

The chain joins TRBV6-2 or TRBV6-3 to TRBJ2-3; the D gene is possibly TRBD2 (6 bases). Germline V CDR1 and CDR2: MNHEY, SVGEGT. V was clipped by 4 bases and J by 0 bases, with 23 bases between them. This CDR3 spans 19 amino acids. In DNA form, the CDR3 reads TGTGCCAGCAGTTCCCTGCTTGGGACTGCCAGTCCTAGCACAGATACGCAGTATTTT. Translated: CASSSLLGTASPSTDTQYF.

The table lists this clonotype with a few counts. This rearrangement joins TRBV3-1 to TRBJ2-4, with 7 bases aligning to TRBD2. Germline assignment: CDR1 LGHDT and CDR2 YNNKEL (reference sequence). With V trimmed by 0 bases and J by 3 bases, 2 bases remained unmatched. The CDR3 covers 15 residues. The CDR3 sequence: CASSQERELKNIQYF. CDR3 sequence (DNA): TGTGCCAGCAGCCAAGAGCGGGAGCTCAAAAACATTCAGTACTTC.

This clonotype was found many times. The chain couples TRBV27 to TRBJ2-7, with 10 bases identical to TRBD2. This CDR3 has 15 residues. CDR1 is MNHEY and CDR2 is SMNVEV in the germline V gene (reference sequence). Trimming cost V 0 bases and J 2 bases; bases outside gene matches: 1. The CDR3, as DNA: TGTGCCAGCAGTTTATCAACTAGCGGGACCTACGAGCAGTACTTC. This gives the protein CASSLSTSGTYEQYF.

The J gene is TRBJ2-4, the V gene TRBV10-3, with 9 bases aligning to TRBD2. CDR1 is ENHRY, CDR2 SYGVKD, per germline. This CDR3 region has 14 residues. Unmatched junction bases numbered 4, after V lost 10 bases and J lost 0 bases. The CDR3 reads CATSSGVAKNIQYF. The CDR3 nucleotides are TGTGCCACCTCTAGCGGGGTAGCCAAAAACATTCAGTACTTC.

In this sample, this clonotype turned up a few times. The rearrangement joins TRBV5-1 to TRBJ2-5; D unresolved. The CDR3 loop spans 15 amino acids. The V gene lost 0 bases and the J gene lost 0 bases, with 9 bases spanning the gap. From germline, CDR1 is SGHRS and CDR2 YFSETQ. The CDR3, as DNA: TGCGCCAGCAGCTTGGTCCCCCGGAACCAAGAGACCCAGTACTTC. Amino acids: CASSLVPRNQETQYF.

As for this clonotype: One junction end does not reproduce the germline sequence, and a read error may be involved. The chain couples TRBV6-1 to TRBJ2-2; 7 positions match TRBD1. Germline assignment: CDR1 MNHNS and CDR2 SASEGT. The CDR3 covers 14 residues. This CDR3 is CASSDGQAPGELFF. Here the CDR3 DNA reads TGCGCCAGCAGTGATGGACAGGCCCCCGGGGAGCTGTTTTTT.

The chain is built from TRBV15 and TRBJ2-4; TRBD2 matches at 7 bases. Germline assignment: CDR1 LNHNV and CDR2 YYDKDF (reference sequence). The V and J ends lost 0 bases and 8 bases, in that order; junction bases with no gene match: 10. The CDR3 has 16 amino acids. Written as DNA, the CDR3 is TGTGCCACCAGCAGAGATATGGCGGGAGTGGGAGACATTCAGTACTTC. Encoded protein: CATSRDMAGVGDIQYF.

This clonotype was detected many times. The chain employs TRBV11-2 and TRBJ2-2; D unclear. V was pared by 2 bases and J by 2 bases, with 9 bases between. Per the germline V gene, CDR1 is SGHAT and CDR2 is FQNNGV. The CDR3 has 15 residues. The CDR3 region is CASSLRVVNTGELFF. As DNA, the CDR3 is TGTGCCAGCAGCTTACGAGTGGTCAACACCGGGGAGCTGTTTTTT.

In this sample, this clonotype turned up a few times. The chain joins TRBV10-3 to TRBJ2-7; TRBD2 agrees at 10 bases. The CDR3 sequence is 16 residues long. The trim removed 3 bases at V and 0 bases at J, leaving 5 bases unmatched. From germline, CDR1 is ENHRY and CDR2 SYGVKD. The CDR3 loop reads CAISDDSGRFSYEQYF. DNA of the CDR3: TGTGCCATCAGTGATGATAGCGGGAGGTTCTCCTACGAGCAGTACTTC.

This clonotype was seen at least ten times. The chain links TRBV29-1 to TRBJ2-5; the D is unclear. The germline V gene encodes CDR1 SQVTM and CDR2 ANQGSEA. The V gene lost 5 bases and the J gene lost 7 bases, with 26 bases spanning the gap. The CDR3 is 16 residues long. The CDR3 bases are TGCAGCGTTTCTGCCGGGCCCGAGCTTCCTTATGGGACCCAGTACTTC. Protein: CSVSAGPELPYGTQYF.

The chain employs TRBV20-1 and TRBJ2-7; tentatively, D is TRBD2 (5 bases). CDR3 length equals 16 residues. The ends were cut back, 0 bases at V and 0 bases at J, with 15 bases in the middle. Per germline, CDR1 DFQATT and CDR2 SNEGSKA (reference sequence). CDR3 in DNA: TGCAGTGCTAGAGATAAGCGGCAACGGTACTCCTACGAGCAGTACTTC. Protein: CSARDKRQRYSYEQYF.

This clonotype has only a few counts. The chain recombines TRBV30 with TRBJ1-2; TRBD1 aligns across 8 bases. V was clipped by 0 bases and J by 7 bases; unmatched bases: 13. Per the germline V gene, CDR1 is GTSNPN and CDR2 is SVGIG (reference sequence). The CDR3 spans 16 residues. As DNA, the CDR3 is TGTGCCTGGAGTGTACGTTCTGCAGGGGGCTTTAGTGGCTACACCTTC. This gives the protein CAWSVRSAGGFSGYTF.

This clonotype turned up a few times. The rearrangement joins TRBV14 to TRBJ2-3, with D hard to call. Between the trimmed V and J ends, which lost 0 bases and 2 bases, there was a span of 9 bases. Germline V gene data show CDR1 as SGHDN and CDR2 as FVKESK. CDR3 size: 15 residues. Here the CDR3 reads CASSQDIRNTDTQYF. CDR3 sequence (DNA): TGTGCCAGCAGCCAAGACATAAGGAACACAGATACGCAGTATTTT.

This clonotype was recorded at least ten times. This chain joins TRBV28 and TRBJ1-5; D uncertain. Germline CDR1 is MDHEN and CDR2 is SYDVKM. The CDR3 has 14 residues. V was cut by 5 bases and J by 1 base, with 9 bases left in between. The CDR3 sequence is CASSAPGSNQPQHF. DNA of the CDR3: TGTGCCAGCAGTGCTCCCGGGAGCAATCAGCCCCAGCATTTT. Drawing the rest from reference TRBV28 and TRBJ1-5, the complete variable domain is DVKVTQSSRYLVKRTGEKVFLECVQDMDHENMFWYRQDPGLGLRLIYFSYDVKMKEKGDIPEGYSVSREKKERFSLILESASTNQTSMYLCASSAPGSNQPQHFGDGTRLSIL.

The sample holds many counts of this clonotype. The gene calls are TRBV7-6 and TRBJ2-7, with TRBD1 matching 8 bases. The germline CDR1 and CDR2 sequences are SGHVS and FNYEAQ. This CDR3 has 16 amino acids. With V trimmed by 1 base and J by 5 bases, 10 bases remained unmatched. CDR3 sequence (DNA): TGTGCCAGCAGCTTAGTTTCCGCAGGGGGCCTCCACGAGCAGTACTTC. Translating it yields CASSLVSAGGLHEQYF.

This rearrangement joins TRBV4-2 to TRBJ1-1; TRBD1 might be the D (6 bases). Trimming took off 0 bases at V and 5 bases at J, with 10 bases between the two ends. Germline CDR1 LGHNA, CDR2 YNFKEQ. The CDR3 is 14 residues long. The CDR3, as DNA: TGTGCCAGCAGCCAAGATCCGGGGGCGACTGAAGCTTTCTTT. Protein: CASSQDPGATEAFF.